This is a list of T cell receptor beta chains from one sample in a study of T cells after yellow fever vaccination. TCRdb used MiXCR to reprocess the 5' RACE reads, holding one entry per CDR3 protein. The sample lists hundreds of thousands of distinct CDR3 sequences; roughly 3.5% were seen once. The sample in question was PBMCs, obtained on the day of the yellow fever booster vaccination. The receptors originated from a man younger than 30 who received the YFV17D yellow fever vaccine. CDR3s include the opening cysteine and the closing phenylalanine or tryptophan. The D gene is left open where the match is weak. The size of a clone is reported for some rows only, either as once, few or many, or as a class for expanded clones.

cdr3_nt | cdr3_aa | clone_size | d_call | j_call | v_call
TGTGCCAGCAGCCAAGGGACCACCGGGGAGCTGTTTTTT | CASSQGTTGELFF | many | . | TRBJ2-2 | TRBV3-1
TGCGCCAGCAGCGGTCTGGGACTAGCGGTCTTCCCGAGCTTC | CASSGLGLAVFPSF | many | TRBD2 | TRBJ2-5 | TRBV5-1
TGTGCCATCAGTGAGTCGAGCAACACCGGGGAGCTGTTTTTT | CAISESSNTGELFF | many | . | TRBJ2-2 | TRBV10-3
TGTGCCAGCAGTACCGTGGGGGCTGCCAAAAACATTCAGTACTTC | CASSTVGAAKNIQYF | . | . | TRBJ2-4 | TRBV6-2/TRBV6-3
TGTGCCAGCAGTTTAGGGATAGCGGGGACCGGGGAGCTGTTTTTT | CASSLGIAGTGELFF | many | TRBD2 | TRBJ2-2 | TRBV12-3/TRBV12-4
TGTGCCAGCAGCAGAGGAGGGGTCGGGACAGGGTTCTACGAGCAGTACTTC | CASSRGGVGTGFYEQYF | many | TRBD1 | TRBJ2-7 | TRBV7-2
TGCAGTGCTAGTCGAGTTAGGGTGGCTGAAGCTTTCTTT | CSASRVRVAEAFF | few | . | TRBJ1-1 | TRBV20-1
TGTGCTAGTGGAGCCGGGACAGGGATAACTGAAGCTTTCTTT | CASGAGTGITEAFF | many | TRBD1 | TRBJ1-1 | TRBV12-5
TGTGCCAGCAGCTTCCCCGGGGGATCCTACAATGAGCAGTTCTTC | CASSFPGGSYNEQFF | many | . | TRBJ2-1 | TRBV7-9
TGCGCCAGCAGCTTGGATGCCGCTGGTAAAGAGACCCAGTACTTC | CASSLDAAGKETQYF | many | . | TRBJ2-5 | TRBV5-1